This T cell receptor beta chain was sequenced in a study of T cells after yellow fever vaccination (dated by TCRdb to between 2018 and 2020). Looking at the study overall: The SMART-Seq v4 Ultra Low Input RNA kit was used to prepare libraries from fractions with low cell numbers. Two healthy male donors, one aged 18 to 30 and one aged 30 to 40 years, made up the cohort. To follow T-cell clones before and after primary and booster YFV17D yellow fever vaccination, bulk TCR alpha and beta repertoires were sequenced over time. Bulk PBMC replicates and cell subsets were isolated from blood drawn at multiple timepoints before and after both primary and secondary immunization.

Points the paper makes about the study in general: A small fraction of clonotypes appeared in both the CD4 and CD8 compartments, likely as a result of convergent recombination. Because abundant contaminating clonotypes from the bulk population could be contained in FACS-sorted repertoires, computational filtering was required. After the booster, most of the clones that had expanded following primary vaccination were detected again (about 95% of CD4 and 80% to 90% of CD8), which suggests that memory was broadly maintained. Compared with the primary T-cell response, the secondary T-cell response was faster but weaker, reaching its peak on day 5 rather than on day 15. Because the study included only a couple of donors, the extent to which the findings can be generalized is limited.

According to the study, the label for this sample's treatment or condition signals: live attenuated yellow fever vaccine strain. At each blood-draw timepoint, two biological replicates of bulk PBMCs were collected. A standard Ficoll-Paque protocol was used to isolate PBMCs from peripheral blood. TriZol was used to extract RNA from bulk PBMCs, CD4 and CD8 fractions, and dextramer-positive and dextramer-negative fractions. CDR1 SGHTA and CDR2 FQGNSA are derived from the germline V gene. The CDR3 starts with the cysteine, ends with the phenylalanine, and has 14 residues. Of the read, only the CDR3 DNA is kept; its 42 bases are in frame from base 1. Between the V and J ends, shortened by 4 bases and 6 bases respectively, the junction contains 13 bases. TCR cDNA was synthesized by 5'RACE template switching, through which a universal primer site and unique molecular identifiers were introduced. Priming for cDNA synthesis came from both the TCR alpha and TCR beta constant segments. Library amplification involved two PCR steps, and the second step added sample barcodes and sequencing adapters. Sequencing of libraries was performed on Illumina HiSeq 2500 (2x100 bp) or NovaSeq (2x150 bp). Concerning the study's data processing: MIGEC handled demultiplexing of reads and collapsing into UMI consensus sequences, while MiXCR performed V(D)J alignment. Using edgeR on replicate PBMC samples, clonotypes were called vaccine-responding if FDR was below 0.01 and the log2 fold change was above 5 up to day 15. CD4 or CD8 identity was assigned to each bulk clonotype according to whether the clonotype was present at higher abundance in the sequenced CD4 repertoire or the sequenced CD8 repertoire. Starting from the raw public reads, TCRdb applied fastp trimming at Q25, assembled clones with MiXCR and retained in-frame beta chains. Entries that share a CDR3 protein sequence are merged under the most common genes and DNA. The V and J calls, along with clone size, are taken from TCRdb and not from the paper's own processing. The sample profile shows roughly 300,000 distinct CDR3 sequences; about 7.8% of them were found once. The ten top clones hold 17% of the sample.

With respect to this clonotype: No cognate antigen has been identified for it. Per-base quality was not reported, and no clone a single base away is much larger than it.

The sequence was obtained from a man aged 18 to 30 who received the YFV17D yellow fever vaccine. The sequence links TRBV7-2 to TRBJ2-1; matching of 6 bases hints at TRBD2 as the D gene. Sample: PBMCs, taken more than 35 days after the first yellow fever vaccination. The sequence in DNA is TGTGCCAGCAGCTCCCCCCGGGACTTCAATGAGCAGTTCTTC. This is translated as CASSSPRDFNEQFF.